The subject of this entry is one T cell receptor (beta chain). Partitioning of CD4+ cells yielded a CD45RA+ naive subset and a CD45RA-negative memory subset. The CDR3 contains 16 residues. V trimming: 4 bases; J trimming: 2 bases; junction bases outside the gene matches: 12. Germline CDR1 reads SGHRS; CDR2 reads YFSETQ. This specimen belongs to a study of shared clonotypes between healthy human individuals. A deep-level run was used for the assay. Clones were read by immunoSEQ multiplex PCR, and TCRdb kept only the in-frame ones, dropping some. This table holds approximately 340,000 clones, 73% found once.

The origin of this receptor is a man aged 25 to 40 in good health. The V gene is TRBV5-1, the J gene TRBJ2-7; 7 bases align to TRBD1. The sequencing sample was made of memory CD4+ T cells sorted from blood. Regarding subset: CD45RA-negative fraction. The CDR3 bases are TGCGCCAGCAGCCCCGGGACAGACTATATTACCTACGAGCAGTACTTC. Amino acids: CASSPGTDYITYEQYF.